This T cell receptor (beta chain) was sequenced in a study of T cells in tuberculosis. About the research overall: T cells were selected with CD1B tetramers loaded with glucose monomycolate.

Deletions cut 8 bases from V and 8 bases from J, with 15 bases between. The CDR3 sequence is 12 residues long. Per the germline V gene, CDR1 is LNHDA and CDR2 is SQIVND (reference sequence). TCR-alpha and TCR-beta chains were sequenced unpaired. The repertoire was sequenced with immunoSEQ multiplex PCR; TCRdb's copy has only in-frame clones and lacks some. This sample has some 60,000 clones, with approximately 81% found just once. Thawed, overnight-rested PBMC were stained with GMM-loaded CD1B tetramer, viability dye and anti-CD3, then sorted. CD1B tetramers were loaded with Rhodococcus equi-derived C32 glucose monomycolate. Tetramer-sorted PBMC had been CD14 monocyte-depleted before freezing.

The sequenced sample consisted of CD1b-GMM tetramer-negative cells sorted from PBMCs. This receptor was identified in an adult woman with latent tuberculosis. This sequence joins TRBV19 and TRBJ1-2; D may be TRBD1 (6 bases). CDR3 coding DNA: TGTGCCAGTGGGCTTCTAGGGGGAGGCTACACCTTC. Protein sequence: CASGLLGGGYTF.